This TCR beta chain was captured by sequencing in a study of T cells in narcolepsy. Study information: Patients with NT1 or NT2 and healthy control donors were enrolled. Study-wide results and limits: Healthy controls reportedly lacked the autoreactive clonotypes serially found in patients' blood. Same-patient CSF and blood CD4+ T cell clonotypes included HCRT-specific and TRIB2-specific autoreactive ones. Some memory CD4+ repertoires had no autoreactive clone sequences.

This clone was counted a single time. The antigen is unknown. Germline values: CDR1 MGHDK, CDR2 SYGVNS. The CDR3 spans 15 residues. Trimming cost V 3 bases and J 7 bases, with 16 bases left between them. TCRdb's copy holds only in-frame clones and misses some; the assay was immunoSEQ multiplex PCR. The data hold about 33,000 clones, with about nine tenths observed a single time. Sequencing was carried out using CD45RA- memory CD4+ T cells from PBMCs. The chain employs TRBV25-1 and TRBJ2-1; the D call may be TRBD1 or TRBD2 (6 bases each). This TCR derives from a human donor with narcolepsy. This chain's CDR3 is CASSDSGARGNEQFF. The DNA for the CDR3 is TGTGCCAGCAGTGACTCGGGGGCTAGGGGGAATGAGCAGTTCTTC.